This TCR beta chain is from a study of T cell responses to AZD1222 COVID-19 vaccine. The repertoire was sequenced with immunoSEQ multiplex PCR; TCRdb's copy has only in-frame clones and lacks some. Among 90,000 to 120,000 clones listed, about 85% were seen once. With regard to this clone: Its antigen is currently unknown.

Doses given second, at about 4 or about 12 weeks, were pooled. This CDR3 has 16 residues. The V and J ends lost 1 base and 11 bases, in that order; junction bases with no gene match: 9. Germline V gene lookup returns CDR1 SGHNT and CDR2 YYREEE (reference sequence). General study points: The donor group comprised mostly white British people and more females; the analysis possibly underestimated clonal diversity. Among those given AZD1222, only five or six were seropositive at baseline.

This chain links TRBV5-4 with TRBJ1-6; 10 nucleotides line up with TRBD1. Sequenced material: peripheral blood, taken 28 days after the second AZD1222 dose. The receptor was derived from an adult who received the AZD1222 COVID-19 vaccine. The CDR3 is CASSLFSGTGVTPLHF. The DNA of the CDR3 is TGTGCCAGCAGCTTGTTTTCTGGGACAGGGGTGACACCCCTCCACTTT.